Listed below are T cell receptor beta chains from one sample, sequenced in a study of blood T cell repertoires in COVID-19. Clones were sequenced by immunoSEQ multiplex PCR, and TCRdb holds only the in-frame ones, with some missing. Here the sample spans 40,000 or so clones, 80% to 90% being singletons. The sample consisted of peripheral blood. The receptors derive from a man aged 55 to 69 in a cohort sampled during active COVID-19. Each CDR3 is given with its conserved first and last residue. The D gene is left open where the match is weak. Clone size, where shown, is once, few, many, or a class for clones that have expanded.

D gene	V gene	clone size	J gene	CDR3 protein	CDR3 DNA
.	TRBV28	few	TRBJ2-1	CASSLVTAYNEQFF	TGTGCCAGCAGTTTAGTGACAGCCTACAATGAGCAGTTCTTC
TRBD2	TRBV15	once	TRBJ2-7	CATSTTQGLAVSYEQYF	TGTGCCACCAGCACCACCCAAGGACTAGCGGTCTCCTACGAGCAGTACTTC
.	TRBV25-1	.	TRBJ1-4	CASSSKGAGNEKLFF	TGTGCCAGCAGTTCCAAAGGGGCAGGGAATGAAAAACTGTTTTTT
.	TRBV9	.	TRBJ2-7	CASSVSAGVSYEQYF	TGTGCCAGCAGCGTATCAGCGGGCGTCTCCTACGAGCAGTACTTC
.	TRBV7-9	.	TRBJ2-5	CASSLDRVRGETQYF	TGTGCCAGCAGCTTAGACAGGGTCCGAGGGGAGACCCAGTACTTC
.	TRBV6-5	once	TRBJ1-6	CASGGTGPAPLHF	TGTGCCAGCGGGGGGACGGGCCCGGCACCCCTCCACTTT
TRBD1	TRBV20-1	.	TRBJ1-1	CSASRRSGTGPLNTEAFF	TGCAGTGCTAGTAGGAGGTCCGGGACAGGCCCCTTGAACACTGAAGCTTTCTTT
TRBD1	TRBV11-3	.	TRBJ2-4	CASSLVTGDIQYF	TGTGCCAGCAGCTTAGTAACAGGGGACATTCAGTACTTC
.	TRBV27	.	TRBJ1-6	CASAEGVNSPLHF	TGTGCCAGCGCGGAGGGAGTTAATTCACCCCTCCACTTT
TRBD2	TRBV4-3	few	TRBJ2-3	CASSQEALAGGNTQYF	TGCGCCAGCAGCCAAGAAGCGCTAGCGGGGGGAAATACGCAGTATTTT
TRBD1	TRBV27	few	TRBJ1-1	CASSLGGRQGFRGDLNTEAFF	TGTGCCAGCAGTTTAGGAGGTCGACAGGGATTTAGAGGGGATTTGAACACTGAAGCTTTCTTT
.	TRBV18	.	TRBJ2-3	CASSPSMGDTQYF	TGTGCCAGCTCACCTAGCATGGGAGATACGCAGTATTTT
TRBD1	TRBV28	few	TRBJ1-6	CASIPGQGHSPLHF	TGTGCCAGCATTCCGGGACAGGGCCATTCACCCCTCCACTTT
TRBD2	TRBV6-6	.	TRBJ2-7	CASSTPRGGIEQYF	TGTGCCAGCAGCACGCCTCGCGGGGGAATCGAGCAGTACTTC
TRBD1	TRBV29-1	few	TRBJ1-2	CSVDTTGSSGYTF	TGCAGCGTTGACACGACAGGGTCCTCTGGCTACACCTTC
.	TRBV29-1	.	TRBJ1-2	CSVRGPTYGYTF	TGCAGCGTTCGAGGGCCGACCTATGGCTACACCTTC
.	TRBV10-1	.	TRBJ1-1	CASSEPGMRPDTEAFF	TGCGCCAGCAGTGAGCCGGGGATGCGGCCGGACACTGAAGCTTTCTTT
.	TRBV19	.	TRBJ2-3	CASSIDSWSSSTDTQYF	TGTGCCAGTAGTATAGATTCGTGGAGTTCTAGCACAGATACGCAGTATTTT
.	TRBV7-2	.	TRBJ1-1	CASITPQDTPEAFF	TGTGCCAGCATAACGCCACAGGATACCCCTGAAGCTTTCTTT
.	TRBV5-8	.	TRBJ2-3	CASTRMGDTDTQYF	TGTGCCAGCACAAGGATGGGCGACACAGATACGCAGTATTTT